This TCR beta chain was profiled in a study of OX40 agonist ivuxolimab in advanced cancers. Study summary: Dose-escalation patients' cancers were hepatocellular carcinoma, melanoma, renal cell or head and neck cancer. Broader study findings: Dose levels from 0.1 to 3.0 mg/kg saw CD4+ and CD8+ blood T cells expand clonally by week 6.

Profiled with immunoSEQ multiplex PCR; TCRdb holds only in-frame clones, not every one. The sample holds some 42,000 clones, 81% seen once. The investigators sampled blood at baseline, at cycle 4 day 1, and at cycle 7 day 1. On this clone itself: Its antigen is unidentified.

Here the sequenced sample was CD4+ or CD8+ T cells sorted from blood, taken in a trial of the OX40 agonist ivuxolimab. This TCR came from an adult with an advanced solid tumor such as melanoma, head and neck, liver or kidney cancer.

The DNA of the CDR3 is TGTGCCAGCAGTTATCAGCCTGCGAACACCGGGGAGCTGTTTTTT. It encodes CASSYQPANTGELFF. The chain uses TRBV6-5 and TRBJ2-2, with D hard to call. V lost 3 bases to trimming and J lost 0 bases, with 8 bases between them. Germline values: CDR1 MNHEY, CDR2 SVGAGI. The CDR3 is made up of 15 amino acids.